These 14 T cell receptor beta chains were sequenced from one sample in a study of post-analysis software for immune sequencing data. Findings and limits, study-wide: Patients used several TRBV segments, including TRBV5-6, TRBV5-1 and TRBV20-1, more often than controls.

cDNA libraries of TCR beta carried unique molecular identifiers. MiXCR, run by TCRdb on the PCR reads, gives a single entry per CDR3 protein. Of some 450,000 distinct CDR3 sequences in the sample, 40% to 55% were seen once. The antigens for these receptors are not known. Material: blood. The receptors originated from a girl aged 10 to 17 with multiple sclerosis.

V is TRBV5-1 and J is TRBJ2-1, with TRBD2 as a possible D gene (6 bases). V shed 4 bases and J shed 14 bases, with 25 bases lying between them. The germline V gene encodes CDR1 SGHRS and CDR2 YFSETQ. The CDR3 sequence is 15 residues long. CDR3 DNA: TGCGCCAGCAGCGACCCGGGACTGGATCAGATGAGGGAGTTCTTC. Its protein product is CASSDPGLDQMREFF.

CDR3 sequence: CSASRFGTSGSQEQYF. The CDR3 coding sequence is TGCAGTGCGTCCCGCTTCGGGACTAGCGGGAGTCAAGAGCAGTACTTC. The gene calls are TRBV20-1 and TRBJ2-5; 14 bases agree with TRBD2. Trimming removed 6 bases from V and 11 bases from J; junction bases left unmatched: 17. CDR3 length: 16 amino acids. Germline values: CDR1 DFQATT, CDR2 SNEGSKA (reference sequence).

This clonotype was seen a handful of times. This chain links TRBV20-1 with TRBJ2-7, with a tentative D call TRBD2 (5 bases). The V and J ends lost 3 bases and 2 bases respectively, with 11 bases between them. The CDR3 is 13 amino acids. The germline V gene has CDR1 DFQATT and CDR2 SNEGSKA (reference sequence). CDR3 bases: TGCAGTGCTAGTAGAGGGCGACCCTACGAGCAGTACTTC. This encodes CSASRGRPYEQYF.

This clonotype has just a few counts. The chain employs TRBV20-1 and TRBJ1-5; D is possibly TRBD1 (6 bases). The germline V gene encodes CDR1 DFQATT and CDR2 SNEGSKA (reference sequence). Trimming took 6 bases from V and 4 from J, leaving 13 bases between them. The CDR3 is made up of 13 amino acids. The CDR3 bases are TGCAGTGCCCTCGGGGACACTAATCAGCCCCAGCATTTT. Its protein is CSALGDTNQPQHF.

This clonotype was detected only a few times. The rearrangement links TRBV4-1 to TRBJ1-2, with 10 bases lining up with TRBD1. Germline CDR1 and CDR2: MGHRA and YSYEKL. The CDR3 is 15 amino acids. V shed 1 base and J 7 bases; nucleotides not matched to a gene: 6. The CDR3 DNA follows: TGCGCCAGCAGCCAAGCGGGACAGGGGTTTTCTGGCTACACCTTC. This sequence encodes CASSQAGQGFSGYTF.

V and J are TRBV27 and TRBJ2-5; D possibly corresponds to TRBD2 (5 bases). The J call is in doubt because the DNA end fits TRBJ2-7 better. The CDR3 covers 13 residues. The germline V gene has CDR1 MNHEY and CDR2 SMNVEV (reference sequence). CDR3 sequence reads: CASSLFRGFEQYF. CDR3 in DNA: TGTGCCAGCAGTTTATTCCGGGGTTTCGAGCAGTACTTC.

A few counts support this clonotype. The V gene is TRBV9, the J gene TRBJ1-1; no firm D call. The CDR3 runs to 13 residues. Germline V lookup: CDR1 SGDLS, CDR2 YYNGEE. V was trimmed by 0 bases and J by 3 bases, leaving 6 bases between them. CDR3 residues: CASSVEMDTEAFF. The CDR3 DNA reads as TGTGCCAGCAGCGTAGAAATGGACACTGAAGCTTTCTTT.

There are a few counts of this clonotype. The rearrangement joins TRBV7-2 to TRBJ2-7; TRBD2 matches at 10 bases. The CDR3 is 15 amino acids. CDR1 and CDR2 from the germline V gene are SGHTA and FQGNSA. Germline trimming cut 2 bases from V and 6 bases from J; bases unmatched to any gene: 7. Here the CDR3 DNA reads TGTGCCAGCAGCTTAAGGCTAGCGGGAGAGGGCGAGCAGTACTTC. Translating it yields CASSLRLAGEGEQYF.

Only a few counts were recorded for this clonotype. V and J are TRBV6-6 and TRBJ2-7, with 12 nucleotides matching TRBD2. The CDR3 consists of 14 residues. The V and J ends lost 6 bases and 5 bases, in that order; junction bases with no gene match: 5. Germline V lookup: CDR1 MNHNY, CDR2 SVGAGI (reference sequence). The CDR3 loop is CASRLAGGGHEQYF. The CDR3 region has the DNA TGTGCCAGCAGGCTAGCGGGAGGGGGTCACGAGCAGTACTTC.

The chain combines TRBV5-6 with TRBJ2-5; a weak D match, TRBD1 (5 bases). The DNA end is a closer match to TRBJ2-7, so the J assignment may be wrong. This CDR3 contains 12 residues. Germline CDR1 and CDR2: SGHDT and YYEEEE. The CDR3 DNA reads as TGTGCCAGCAGGATGCAGGGATTCGAGCAGTACTTC. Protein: CASRMQGFEQYF.

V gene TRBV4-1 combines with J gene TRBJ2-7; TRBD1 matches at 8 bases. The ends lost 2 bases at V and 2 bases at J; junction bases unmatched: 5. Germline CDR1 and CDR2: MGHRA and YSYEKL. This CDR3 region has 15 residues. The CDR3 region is CASSQLGQGTYEQYF. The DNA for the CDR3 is TGCGCCAGCAGCCAACTCGGACAGGGAACCTACGAGCAGTACTTC.

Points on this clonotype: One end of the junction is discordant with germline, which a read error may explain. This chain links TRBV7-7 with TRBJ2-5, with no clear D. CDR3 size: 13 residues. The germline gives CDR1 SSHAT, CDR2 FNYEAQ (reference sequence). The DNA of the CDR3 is TGTGCTAGCAGCTTGGATGCGCAAGAGACCCAGTACTTC. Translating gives CASSLDAQETQYF.

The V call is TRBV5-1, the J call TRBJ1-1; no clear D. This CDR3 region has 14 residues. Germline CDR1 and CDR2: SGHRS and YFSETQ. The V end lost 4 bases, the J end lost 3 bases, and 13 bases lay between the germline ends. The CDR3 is CASSPKRWDTEAFF. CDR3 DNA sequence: TGCGCCAGCAGCCCTAAGAGGTGGGACACTGAAGCTTTCTTT. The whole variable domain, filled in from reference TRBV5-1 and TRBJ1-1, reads KAGVTQTPRYLIKTRGQQVTLSCSPISGHRSVSWYQQTPGQGLQFLFEYFSETQRNKGNFPGRFSGRQFSNSRSEMNVSTLELGDSALYLCASSPKRWDTEAFFGQGTRLTVV.

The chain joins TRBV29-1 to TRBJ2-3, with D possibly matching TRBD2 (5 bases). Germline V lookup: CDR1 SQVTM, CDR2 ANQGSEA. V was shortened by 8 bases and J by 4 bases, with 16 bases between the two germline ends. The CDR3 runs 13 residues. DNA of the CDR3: TGCAGCTCTCAAATCGGGATTGCAGATACGCAGTATTTT. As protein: CSSQIGIADTQYF.